This TCR beta chain emerged from a study of blood T cell repertoires in COVID-19. The length of the CDR3 is 14 residues. The germline V gene encodes CDR1 LGHDT and CDR2 YNNKEL (reference sequence). V lost 7 bases and J 7 bases, leaving 19 bases between the germline ends. Per the study methods: Reference gene primer amplification gave nucleated cell count estimates. The table came from immunoSEQ multiplex PCR; TCRdb's copy has only in-frame clones and leaves some out. The V and J calls and clone size come from that table; D and trimming were worked out from the DNA. The sample records 270,000 or so clones, roughly 84% being singletons.

The chain has TRBV3-1 (or the pseudogene TRBV3-2) and TRBJ2-5; a possible D gene is TRBD2 (7 bases). The TCR was taken from a human donor with COVID-19, enrolled during active disease. The donor label of this sample is uncertain. Sequenced sample: peripheral blood. This CDR3 is CASTLKGGIGTQYF. CDR3 nucleotides: TGTGCCAGCACCCTAAAGGGGGGGATTGGGACCCAGTACTTC.